These 15 T cell receptor beta chains originate from one sample sequenced in a study of early stage breast cancer tumors. Measured with immunoSEQ multiplex PCR; TCRdb has only the in-frame clones, and not every one. Of 9,000 to 10,000 clones listed, almost 65% were seen once; the top ten hold around 11%. The sequencing sample was made of breast tumor tissue. These receptors originate from a person in their 60s with breast cancer.

The chain joins TRBV19 to TRBJ1-3, with D perhaps matching TRBD1 (5 bases). CDR1 is LNHDA, CDR2 SQIVND, per germline (reference sequence). Deletions cut 6 bases from V and 6 bases from J, with 18 bases between. There are 15 residues in the CDR3. The CDR3 nucleotides read TGTGCCAGTAGATCGGGACGGCCTCGGGAAAACACCATATATTTT. Protein: CASRSGRPRENTIYF.

This clone was detected only a few times. This sequence joins TRBV19 and TRBJ1-1, with 8 bases lining up with TRBD1. V was clipped by 3 bases and J by 1 base; unmatched bases: 1. This CDR3 is 14 amino acids long. Germline lookup yields CDR1 LNHDA and CDR2 SQIVND (reference sequence). The CDR3, as DNA: TGTGCCAGTAGTATTACAGGGGGGAACACTGAAGCTTTCTTT. Residues: CASSITGGNTEAFF. Together with reference TRBV19 and TRBJ1-1, the CDR3 gives the full variable domain: DGGITQSPKYLFRKEGQNVTLSCEQNLNHDAMYWYRQDPGQGLRLIYYSQIVNDFQKGDIAEGYSVSREKKESFPLTVTSAQKNPTAFYLCASSITGGNTEAFFGQGTRLTVV.

CDR3 region: CASSFSGGSYNEQFF. The CDR3 coding sequence is TGCGCCAGCAGCTTTAGCGGGGGCTCCTACAATGAGCAGTTCTTC. V usage is TRBV5-1 and J usage is TRBJ2-1, with 9 bases aligning to TRBD2. Germline V gene data show CDR1 as SGHRS and CDR2 as YFSETQ. V gave up 2 bases and J gave up 0 bases; unmatched junction bases: 0. This CDR3 is built from 15 residues.

The gene calls are TRBV18 and TRBJ1-1; D gene unclear. CDR1 and CDR2 (germline): KGHSH, LQKENI. The V end was cut by 0 bases, the J end by 5 bases, with 13 bases between. The CDR3 consists of 15 residues. The CDR3 coding sequence is TGTGCCAGCTCACCACCGGAAGGGTTGAGAACTGAAGCTTTCTTT. This gives the protein CASSPPEGLRTEAFF.

The V and J genes are TRBV27 and TRBJ1-5; D may be TRBD1 (6 bases). Germline values: CDR1 MNHEY, CDR2 SMNVEV (reference sequence). Trimming pared 0 bases from V and 0 bases from J, leaving 18 bases between. CDR3 size: 19 residues. CDR3 sequence reads: CASSLSRGARRNSNQPQHF. The CDR3 bases are TGTGCCAGCAGTTTATCTCGGGGGGCAAGGAGGAATAGCAATCAGCCCCAGCATTTT.

This chain uses TRBV6-5 with TRBJ1-3; the match to TRBD1 covers 7 bases. This CDR3 has 12 amino acids. After removal of 6 bases from V and 6 bases from J, the junction contained 2 bases not matched to a gene. Per the germline V gene, CDR1 is MNHEY and CDR2 is SVGAGI. The CDR3 region is CASRGQKNTIYF. The CDR3 coding sequence is TGTGCCAGCAGGGGACAGAAAAACACCATATATTTT.

The J gene is TRBJ2-1, the V gene TRBV5-5, with a possible D match to TRBD2 (5 bases). Germline CDR1 SGHKS, CDR2 YYEKEE (reference sequence). With 0 bases removed from V and 8 bases from J, the gap between germline ends came to 15 bases. The CDR3 is 15 amino acids. The CDR3 nucleotides are TGTGCCAGCAGCTTGGCCCCCGGGAAGCTCTATGAGCAGTTCTTC. Translation: CASSLAPGKLYEQFF.

DNA for the CDR3: TGTGCCAGCTCACCCCGCCTGGGGTCCAGTACCGGGGAGCTGTTTTTT. Encoded protein: CASSPRLGSSTGELFF. V usage is TRBV18 and J usage is TRBJ2-2, with D unclear. The CDR3 totals 16 residues. Germline-derived CDR1 and CDR2 are KGHSH and LQKENI. Trimming shortened V by 3 bases and J by 5 bases, and 16 bases separated the two germline ends.

The chain combines TRBV2 with TRBJ1-1; D call uncertain. CDR3 length: 12 residues. CDR1 and CDR2 from the germline V gene are SNHLY and FYNNEI. V shed 7 bases and J shed 5 bases, with 11 bases lying between them. The CDR3 sequence is CASIEGWTEAFF. The CDR3 coding sequence is TGTGCCAGCATTGAGGGTTGGACTGAAGCTTTCTTT.

This clone has just a few counts. The chain employs TRBV7-6 and TRBJ2-3, with D uncertain. Trimming pared 2 bases from V and 2 bases from J, leaving 2 bases between. This CDR3 has 12 residues. Germline V CDR1 and CDR2: SGHVS, FNYEAQ. The CDR3 loop reads CASSLSTDTQYF. In nucleotides, the CDR3 is TGTGCCAGCAGCTTATCCACAGATACGCAGTATTTT.

This clone was detected only a few times. The chain recombines TRBV18 with TRBJ1-2, with 10 bases lining up with TRBD1. The CDR3 runs 15 residues. The germline CDR1 and CDR2 sequences are KGHSH and LQKENI. V shed 3 bases, J shed 5 bases, and the junction held 6 bases outside the gene matches. CDR3 in amino acids: CASSPPTDRGYGYTF. CDR3 nucleotide sequence: TGTGCCAGCTCACCTCCCACGGACAGGGGGTATGGCTACACCTTC.

The chain employs TRBV27 and TRBJ1-2; maybe TRBD1 (6 bases). In germline, CDR1 is MNHEY, CDR2 SMNVEV (reference sequence). The CDR3 is 17 residues long. The V and J ends lost 6 bases and 4 bases respectively, with 24 bases between them. The CDR3 DNA reads TGTGCCAGCAGGACCTGGGAGGGGGGGGGTGTTAGCTATGGCTACACCTTC. It yields the protein CASRTWEGGGVSYGYTF.

The genes are TRBV5-1 and TRBJ1-6; D is uncertain. The germline V gene encodes CDR1 SGHRS and CDR2 YFSETQ. The length of the CDR3 is 16 residues. Trimming cost V 3 bases and J 8 bases, with 18 bases left between them. The CDR3 here is CASSSAEEGWDSPLHF. CDR3 DNA sequence: TGCGCCAGCAGCTCTGCAGAGGAGGGTTGGGATTCACCCCTCCACTTT.

The J gene is TRBJ1-5, the V gene TRBV21-1. TRBV21-1 is reported as a pseudogene. CDR3 length: 18 amino acids. The CDR3 bases are TGTGCCAGCAGCGACCGTCCATGGTTCCATGAGGGCAATCAGCCCCAGCATTTT. Translating it yields CASSDRPWFHEGNQPQHF.

This chain links TRBV19 with TRBJ1-1; D is unresolved. The V gene lost 3 bases and the J gene lost 1 base, with 6 bases spanning the gap. In germline, CDR1 is LNHDA, CDR2 SQIVND (reference sequence). The CDR3 sequence is 13 residues long. The CDR3 DNA reads as TGTGCCAGTAGTATGGTGGGGAACACTGAAGCTTTCTTT. It codes for CASSMVGNTEAFF.